Below, one TCR beta chain is given with its context. This sample was taken from a study of cytomegalovirus exposure and HLA in healthy donors. Both 60 Vbeta primers and 13 Jbeta primers went into the PCR. The assay was immunoSEQ multiplex PCR, and TCRdb's table has in-frame clones only and misses some. In the table there are roughly 250,000 clones, over 70% of which are singletons. This receptor was obtained from a girl aged 2-10 years in good health and CMV-seronegative. Input material: PBMCs.

The chain's CDR3 is CASSREADTQYF. The CDR3 nucleotides are TGTGCCAGCAGCCGGGAGGCAGATACGCAGTATTTT. The V gene is TRBV5-4, the J gene TRBJ2-3; TRBD2 aligns across 7 bases. The CDR3 spans 12 residues. In germline, CDR1 is SGHNT, CDR2 YYREEE (reference sequence). V shed 4 bases and J 4 bases; nucleotides not matched to a gene: 0.